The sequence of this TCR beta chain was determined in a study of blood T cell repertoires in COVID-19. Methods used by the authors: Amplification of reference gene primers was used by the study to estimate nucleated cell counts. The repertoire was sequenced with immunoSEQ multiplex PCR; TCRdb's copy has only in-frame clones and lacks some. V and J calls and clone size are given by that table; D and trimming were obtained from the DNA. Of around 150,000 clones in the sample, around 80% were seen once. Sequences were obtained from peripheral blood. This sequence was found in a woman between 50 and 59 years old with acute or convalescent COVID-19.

The CDR3 protein is CAISSSTGNTEAFF. The CDR3 DNA is TGTGCCATCAGTTCATCTACAGGGAACACTGAAGCTTTCTTT. The chain has TRBV10-3 and TRBJ1-1; perhaps TRBD1 as D (5 bases). Trimming took 5 bases from V and 1 from J, leaving 11 bases between them. Germline CDR1 ENHRY, CDR2 SYGVKD. CDR3 size: 14 residues.